This T cell receptor beta chain came from a study of graft-versus-host responses after intestinal transplantation. Worth noting for this clone: Antigen unknown.

The CDR3 length is 13 residues. Germline V gives CDR1 SQVTM, CDR2 ANQGSEA. With 4 bases removed from V and 4 bases from J, the gap between germline ends came to 10 bases. TCRdb keeps only in-frame clones here, not all; method: immunoSEQ multiplex PCR. The table records over 70,000 clones, roughly four fifths of them present only once. The origin of this receptor is a human donor who received an intestinal transplant. The sample was unstimulated CD8+ T cells sorted from spleen or lymph node cells, taken before intestinal transplant. V and J are TRBV29-1 and TRBJ2-2; D is unclear. The CDR3 sequence: CSVGYVLTGELFF. CDR3 nucleotide sequence: TGCAGCGTTGGTTATGTACTCACCGGGGAGCTGTTTTTT.